The rows below give T cell receptor beta chains drawn from one sample of a study of cytomegalovirus exposure and HLA in healthy donors. Clones were sequenced by immunoSEQ multiplex PCR, and TCRdb holds only the in-frame ones, with some missing. The data show some 190,000 clones, with around three quarters seen just once and 1.5% to 2% held by the top ten. Sequenced: PBMCs. These receptors came from a woman between 18 and 29 years old in good health and CMV-seronegative. The CDR3 runs from the conserved cysteine through the conserved F or W. D genes are given only for firm matches. Clone sizes are given selectively: once, few, many, or a class where the clone is expanded.

>.|TRBJ2-7|.|TRBV27
TGTGCCAGCAGTCCCCCATCCCATGAGCAGTACTTC
CASSPPSHEQYF
>.|TRBJ1-1|.|TRBV6-6
TGTGCCAGCAGACAGGGACACACTGAAGCTTTCTTT
CASRQGHTEAFF
>.|TRBJ1-5|.|TRBV19
TGTGCCAGTAGCACCCCCGGGGTTAGCAATCAGCCCCAGCATTTT
CASSTPGVSNQPQHF
>once|TRBJ1-5|.|TRBV9
TGTGCCAGCAGCGTAGAAGCAGGGAGGAATCAGCCCCAGCATTTT
CASSVEAGRNQPQHF
>.|TRBJ1-1|TRBD1|TRBV6-5
TGTGCCAGCAGTTACGCCTACAGGGGGGCGGACACTGAAGCTTTCTTT
CASSYAYRGADTEAFF
>.|TRBJ2-3|TRBD2|TRBV9
TGTGCCAGCAGCGCGAGCGGGGGATCTAGCACAGATACGCAGTATTTT
CASSASGGSSTDTQYF
>.|TRBJ2-3|.|TRBV6-5
TGTGCCAGCAGGGGCGGCACAGATACGCAGTATTTT
CASRGGTDTQYF
>.|TRBJ2-2|TRBD1|TRBV11-2
TGTGCCAGCTCCTACAGGGGGCGAGACGGGGAGCTGTTTTTT
CASSYRGRDGELFF
>.|TRBJ1-2|.|TRBV28
TGTGCCGGCAGTCCGATCCGGGCAGGGTTTAACTATGGCTACACCTTC
CAGSPIRAGFNYGYTF
>once|TRBJ2-1|TRBD2|TRBV7-9
TGTGCCAGCAGCTCCAAGCGGGGGGTGGAGTTGAATGAGCAGTTCTTC
CASSSKRGVELNEQFF
>once|TRBJ1-2|TRBD1|TRBV5-4
TGTGCCAGCAGCAGTACAGGGGTCGGCTACACCTTC
CASSSTGVGYTF
>once|TRBJ1-3|TRBD1|TRBV25-1
TGCGGGACAGGGTCCTCTGGAAACACCATATATTTT
CGTGSSGNTIYF
>.|TRBJ1-5|.|TRBV5-1
TGCGCCAGCAGCTTGGAGCCTAATCAGCCCCAGCATTTT
CASSLEPNQPQHF
>few|TRBJ2-5|.|TRBV7-3
TGTGCCAGCAGCTTAATAATTCAAGAGACCCAGTACTTC
CASSLIIQETQYF
>.|TRBJ1-2|.|TRBV2
TGTGCCAGCAGCGCCAGGATGAACTATGGCTACACCTTC
CASSARMNYGYTF
>.|TRBJ1-1|.|TRBV20-1
TGCAGTGCTTCGTTGCGGGCTTTCTTT
CSASLRAFF
>few|TRBJ1-2|TRBD1|TRBV9
TGTGCCAGCAGCGTGACAGGGAACTATGGCTACACCTTC
CASSVTGNYGYTF
>few|TRBJ2-1|TRBD1|TRBV5-1
TGCGCCAGCAGCCCACTGGGACAGGGGACCTACAATGAGCAGTTCTTC
CASSPLGQGTYNEQFF
>.|TRBJ2-7|.|TRBV4-1
TGCGCCAGCAGCCAAAGAGGGGGAAACTCCTACGAGCAGTACTTC
CASSQRGGNSYEQYF
>.|TRBJ2-7|TRBD1|TRBV30
TGTGCCTGGAGTGTCCTACTAAGGACAGGGAGCGAGCAGTACTTC
CAWSVLLRTGSEQYF
>.|TRBJ2-1|TRBD2|TRBV4-2
TGTGCCAGCAGCCCCGGGACTAGCGGGAGGCCGGGGAATGAGCAGTTCTTC
CASSPGTSGRPGNEQFF
>.|TRBJ2-7|.|TRBV21-1
TGTGCCAGCAGCAAAGCGAGGAAGCGGGAGGGACGTGTGGACGAGCAGTACTTC
CASSKARKREGRVDEQYF
>.|TRBJ2-7|.|TRBV7-2
TGTGCCAGCAGCTTCCAAAGCGGGTCGCCGGACGACGAGCAGTACTTC
CASSFQSGSPDDEQYF
>.|TRBJ2-7|.|TRBV4-1
TGCGCCAGCAGCCAGGGAGACATCGTTCGGGGCGAGCAGTACTTC
CASSQGDIVRGEQYF
>once|TRBJ2-4|TRBD2|TRBV4-2
TGTGCCAGCAGCCAACGGAGTCTAGCGGGGGCCAATGACAAAAACATTCAGTACTTC
CASSQRSLAGANDKNIQYF
>.|TRBJ2-1|.|TRBV5-1
TGCGCCAGCAGCTTGGAGACCCTTGCGGATGAGCAGTTCTTC
CASSLETLADEQFF
>.|TRBJ1-2|.|TRBV19
TGTGCCAGTAGTGGAGTGGACAGCGATTTTAACTATGGCTACACCTTC
CASSGVDSDFNYGYTF
>.|TRBJ1-1|.|TRBV18
TGTGCCAGCTCACTGGAACAGGAGAACACTGAAGCTTTCTTT
CASSLEQENTEAFF
>.|TRBJ2-2|TRBD2|TRBV5-1
TGCGCCAGCAGGTGGCTAGCGGGTCAAGCCGGGGAGCTGTTTTTT
CASRWLAGQAGELFF
>.|TRBJ1-2|TRBD1|TRBV15
TGTGCCACCAGCAGTAGGGGACAGTTCGTCTATGGCTACACCTTC
CATSSRGQFVYGYTF
>.|TRBJ2-1|.|TRBV2
TGTGCCAGCACCAACCGGGGTCTGGGCTTAGACAATGAGCAGTTCTTC
CASTNRGLGLDNEQFF
>few|TRBJ1-2|TRBD1|TRBV14
TGTGCCAGCAGCCCCCACTCCGGGACAGGGGGTGTGGGTGGCTACACCTTC
CASSPHSGTGGVGGYTF
>.|TRBJ1-5|.|TRBV7-9
TGTGCCAGCAGCACACATCAGCCCCAGCATTTT
CASSTHQPQHF
>.|TRBJ2-3|.|TRBV27
TGTGCCAGCAGTTTAGGCGCAGAGGCAGATACGCAGTATTTT
CASSLGAEADTQYF
>.|TRBJ2-1|.|TRBV4-2
TGTGCCAGCAGCCCCCCCTCCGGCGGGGGCCCTCTAAATGAGCAGTTCTTC
CASSPPSGGGPLNEQFF
>.|TRBJ1-1|.|TRBV4-1
TGCGCCAGCAGCCAAGTCCAGAACACTGAAGCTTTCTTT
CASSQVQNTEAFF
>once|TRBJ2-3|TRBD2|TRBV2
TGTGCCAGCAGCGCCCTAAGCGGGGGAGATACGCAGTATTTT
CASSALSGGDTQYF
>.|TRBJ1-1|.|TRBV19
TGTGCCAGTAGTATCGGGGGTCGAGTGAACACTGAAGCTTTCTTT
CASSIGGRVNTEAFF
>.|TRBJ2-7|TRBD2|TRBV28
TGTGCCAGCAGCCCTACTAGCGGACAATCCTACGAGCAGTACTTC
CASSPTSGQSYEQYF
>once|TRBJ1-2|TRBD1|TRBV29-1
TGCAGCGGACACCGGGACAGACGTACCTCTTCCTATGGCTACACCTTC
CSGHRDRRTSSYGYTF
>.|TRBJ1-1|.|TRBV29-1
TGCAGCGTTGAAGTAACACAGGGCACTGAAGCTTTCTTT
CSVEVTQGTEAFF
>.|TRBJ2-7|TRBD1|TRBV29-1
TGCAGCGTCCCGGGACAGGGGGCCTACGAGCAGTACTTC
CSVPGQGAYEQYF
>.|TRBJ2-3|.|TRBV27
TGTGCCAGCAGCTCCCCCCTGAGGGCGGCCGGAGATACGCAGTATTTT
CASSSPLRAAGDTQYF
>.|TRBJ2-1|TRBD2|TRBV29-1
TGCAGCGCCGCGGGCGGGAGGTTTATTAATGAGCAGTTCTTC
CSAAGGRFINEQFF
>.|TRBJ2-7|.|TRBV5-8
TGTGCCAGCAGCTTGGGACAGAATGTCTACGAGCAGTACTTC
CASSLGQNVYEQYF
>.|TRBJ2-7|.|TRBV29-1
TGCAGCGTTGTAACAGGCTCTGTCTACGAGCAGTACTTC
CSVVTGSVYEQYF
>.|TRBJ1-1|.|TRBV4-1
TGCGCCAGCAGCCAAGCGGGTACCGACCTTGAAGCTTTCTTT
CASSQAGTDLEAFF
>few|TRBJ2-3|TRBD1|TRBV2
TGTGCCAGCAGTGAAGGGTTGACAGGGGGCTCAGATACGCAGTATTTT
CASSEGLTGGSDTQYF